This section outlines one T cell receptor beta chain sequence together with its context. The data were taken from a study of quantifying T cell responses using KT2 cells. Study context: TCR alpha and beta constant-region primers primed reverse transcription of RNA.

Known numbers of the T cell clone KT2 were added to PBMC. Different KT2-to-PBMC ratios were created with a constant PBMC count. Each cDNA got a UMI-containing oligo ligated at its 3' end. The first PCR ran roughly 4 cycles with an equimolar RC1.1 and RC1.2 beta primer mix. MiXCR, applied by TCRdb to the UMI-ligation and nested PCR reads, yields one record per CDR3 protein. The data hold about 33,000 distinct CDR3 sequences, with about 9.4% observed a single time. From germline, CDR1 is SEHNR and CDR2 FQNEAQ (reference sequence). Trimming took 5 bases from V and 9 from J; bases not matched to a gene: 10. This CDR3 spans 16 amino acids.

The sequence came from a human donor. The chain recombines TRBV7-9 with TRBJ2-1; 13 positions agree with TRBD2. The sequenced material came from PBMCs spiked with cells of the T cell clone KT2. Here the CDR3 DNA reads TGTGCCAGCAGCCTTAGTGTGGGACTAGCGGGGATTGAGCAGTTCTTC. Translating it yields CASSLSVGLAGIEQFF.